This T cell receptor beta chain emerged from a study of monozygotic twins with inflammatory bowel disease. Study-wide points: Among the T cells, different subtypes could not be distinguished. IBD patients exhibited fewer clonotypes shared with other individuals than healthy twins, particularly with disease activity.

Germline loops: CDR1 SGHRS, CDR2 YFSETQ. This CDR3 contains 15 residues. Two nested PCRs, of roughly 16 and 10 cycles, processed TCRalpha and TCRbeta cDNA. TCRdb derives one entry per CDR3 protein from the 5' RACE reads, leaving out DNA. The specimen's table records over 200,000 distinct CDR3 sequences. Whole-blood total RNA was extracted without T cell sorting. With regard to this clonotype: The antigen is undetermined.

The receptor comes from a human donor with ulcerative colitis or Crohn's disease, or a healthy co-twin of an affected twin (not recorded which). The source material was blood. J is TRBJ1-4 and V is TRBV5-1; as DNA is missing, the TRBD1 call by TCRdb cannot be tested. The CDR3 loop reads CASTRSSGTDEKLFF.